A single sample gave rise to the 32 T cell receptor beta chains below, sequenced in a study of CD8+ T cells in alopecia areata. As to treatment: oral pan-JAK inhibitor, 5-10 mg twice daily. Extracted RNA was reverse transcribed, and the resulting cDNA served as sequencing template. Using immunoSEQ multiplex PCR, the repertoire was profiled, and TCRdb retains in-frame clones only, with some absent. The table has roughly 180,000 clones, roughly three fifths seen once; the top ten hold over 3%. The sequenced sample was CD4+ T cells sorted from blood, obtained at week 4, from a patient treated with tofacitinib. Receptor source: a human donor with alopecia areata.

Only one count was recorded for this clone. The CDR3 spells CASRSGQGGYGYTF. The CDR3 region has the DNA TGTGCCAGCAGGTCGGGACAGGGGGGCTATGGCTACACCTTC. This rearrangement joins TRBV6-5 to TRBJ1-2; 11 bases are a match to TRBD1. V was pared by 6 bases and J by 4 bases, with 4 bases of the junction left unmatched. The germline V gene encodes CDR1 MNHEY and CDR2 SVGAGI. The length of the CDR3 is 14 residues.

The chain links TRBV30 to TRBJ1-3; TRBD1 is a possible D gene (5 bases). The CDR3 runs 13 residues. Germline V gene data show CDR1 as GTSNPN and CDR2 as SVGIG (reference sequence). V dropped 5 bases and J dropped 4 bases, with 12 bases sitting between them. The CDR3 loop reads CAWEQGSGNTIYF. The CDR3 nucleotides are TGTGCCTGGGAGCAGGGCTCGGGAAACACCATATATTTT.

This clone was recorded a few times. The chain carries TRBV29-1 and TRBJ2-1, with a weak D call TRBD2 (6 bases). This CDR3 spans 12 amino acids. The germline V gene encodes CDR1 SQVTM and CDR2 ANQGSEA. Trimming cost V 3 bases and J 12 bases, with 15 bases left between them. The chain's CDR3 is CSVEEGATTQFF. The CDR3, as DNA: TGCAGCGTTGAGGAGGGCGCCACGACGCAGTTCTTC.

The rearrangement joins TRBV29-1 to TRBJ2-3; 7 nucleotides line up with TRBD2. The V gene's germline CDR1 is SQVTM and CDR2 ANQGSEA. The trim removed 4 bases at V and 2 bases at J, leaving 3 bases unmatched. The CDR3 contains 13 residues. The chain's CDR3 is CSVAGTITDTQYF. CDR3 in DNA: TGCAGCGTTGCGGGGACTATCACAGATACGCAGTATTTT.

This clone was picked up a small number of times. The chain combines TRBV18 with TRBJ1-1; D may be TRBD1 (6 bases). The CDR3 is made up of 15 amino acids. The V and J ends lost 6 bases and 7 bases respectively, with 21 bases between them. Germline assignment: CDR1 KGHSH and CDR2 LQKENI. The DNA of the CDR3 is TGTGCCAGCTCCTTGATACAGGGAGTAAATCGTGAAGCTTTCTTT. It specifies CASSLIQGVNREAFF.

The rearrangement uses TRBV9 and TRBJ1-3, with a tentative D call TRBD1 (5 bases). The CDR3 extends over 16 amino acids. In germline, CDR1 is SGDLS, CDR2 YYNGEE. The V end was cut by 0 bases, the J end by 0 bases, with 10 bases between. The CDR3 bases are TGTGCCAGCAGCGTAGAAGCAGGGCGCTCTGGAAACACCATATATTTT. As protein: CASSVEAGRSGNTIYF. The complete variable domain, with remaining parts taken from reference TRBV9 and TRBJ1-3, reads DSGVTQTPKHLITATGQRVTLRCSPRSGDLSVYWYQQSLDQGLQFLIQYYNGEERAKGNILERFSAQQFPDLHSELNLSSLELGDSALYFCASSVEAGRSGNTIYFGEGSWLTVV.

The rearrangement uses TRBV7-4 and TRBJ1-6; D is ambiguous. This CDR3 has 16 residues. The V end was cut by 6 bases, the J end by 6 bases, with 18 bases between. CDR1 and CDR2 (germline): SGHVT, SQSDAQ. As DNA, the CDR3 is TGTGCCAGCAGGGAGCCCTCGGGGTCCCTTAATTCACCCCTCCACTTT. It is translated as CASREPSGSLNSPLHF.

CDR3 in amino acids: CAWSPRQGYTGELFF. Written as DNA, the CDR3 is TGTGCCTGGAGTCCCCGACAGGGGTACACCGGGGAGCTGTTTTTT. The chain recombines TRBV30 with TRBJ2-2; the match to TRBD1 covers 8 bases. This CDR3 is 15 amino acids long. V gave up 2 bases and J gave up 3 bases; unmatched junction bases: 5. CDR1 and CDR2 from the germline V gene are GTSNPN and SVGIG (reference sequence).

V gene TRBV4-1 combines with J gene TRBJ2-3, with 12 bases that match TRBD2. CDR3 size: 16 residues. Trimming at V came to 4 bases and at J to 6 bases, leaving 8 bases not matched to a gene. Germline V CDR1 and CDR2: MGHRA, YSYEKL. The CDR3 coding sequence is TGCGCCAGCAGCCTGTCGACTAGCGGGGGAATTGATACGCAGTATTTT. Its protein product is CASSLSTSGGIDTQYF.

Only one count was recorded for this clone. The chain links TRBV5-1 to TRBJ1-5, with 8 bases aligning to TRBD1. Germline trimming cut 1 base from V and 2 bases from J; bases unmatched to any gene: 2. Germline V gives CDR1 SGHRS, CDR2 YFSETQ. The CDR3 has 15 residues. Here the CDR3 reads CASSLQGAGNQPQHF. DNA for the CDR3: TGCGCCAGCAGCTTGCAGGGGGCAGGCAATCAGCCCCAGCATTTT.

The chain recombines TRBV2 with TRBJ2-6, with D perhaps TRBD2 (5 bases). This CDR3 is built from 16 residues. V was clipped by 8 bases and J by 2 bases, with 16 bases between them. Germline loops: CDR1 SNHLY, CDR2 FYNNEI. The CDR3 coding sequence is TGTGCCAGCGCCCAGTTGCGGGTCACTGGGGCCAACGTCCTGACTTTC. This codes for CASAQLRVTGANVLTF.

This clone has only a few counts. The V gene is TRBV28, the J gene TRBJ2-5; D unclear. Germline values: CDR1 MDHEN, CDR2 SYDVKM. CDR3 size: 12 residues. V was trimmed by 6 bases and J by 5 bases, leaving 10 bases between them. Written as DNA, the CDR3 is TGTGCCAGCAGAACCCTCGGGGAGACCCAGTACTTC. Translating gives CASRTLGETQYF.

The chain combines TRBV7-8 with TRBJ2-1; 9 bases are shared with TRBD1. Per germline, CDR1 SGHVS and CDR2 FQNEAQ. The CDR3 has 14 amino acids. The trim removed 1 base at V and 8 bases at J, leaving 3 bases unmatched. CDR3 in DNA: TGTGCCAGCAGCTTAGGGGACAGGGTTCATGAGCAGTTCTTC. It encodes CASSLGDRVHEQFF.

The chain carries TRBV30 and TRBJ2-5, with a weak D call TRBD1 (6 bases). V was pared by 1 base and J by 4 bases, with 10 bases between. CDR1 GTSNPN and CDR2 SVGIG come from the germline V gene (reference sequence). This CDR3 has 13 residues. CDR3 loop: CAWSGGPSETQYF. The CDR3 DNA reads as TGTGCCTGGAGTGGGGGGCCGTCAGAGACCCAGTACTTC.

The chain couples TRBV15 to TRBJ2-2; D remains unclear. V lost 0 bases and J 2 bases, leaving 13 bases between the germline ends. This CDR3 is built from 17 residues. Germline assignment: CDR1 LNHNV and CDR2 YYDKDF (reference sequence). The CDR3 DNA follows: TGTGCCACCAGCAGAGATTTACTCGAAGCTAACACCGGGGAGCTGTTTTTT. Translation: CATSRDLLEANTGELFF.

This chain uses TRBV4-1 with TRBJ2-1; 10 bases map to TRBD2. Per the germline V gene, CDR1 is MGHRA and CDR2 is YSYEKL. V was clipped by 7 bases and J by 9 bases; unmatched bases: 12. This CDR3 region has 15 residues. The CDR3 protein is CASTSPTSGAFEQFF. The CDR3, as DNA: TGCGCCAGCACCAGCCCAACTAGCGGGGCCTTTGAGCAGTTCTTC.

The rearrangement links TRBV7-9 to TRBJ1-1; no clear D. The CDR3 is made up of 13 amino acids. Germline V CDR1 and CDR2: SEHNR, FQNEAQ (reference sequence). V lost 5 bases and J lost 9, with 16 bases in between. The CDR3 DNA sequence: TGTGCCAGCAGCCGTCAGGCAGAGGATAAAGCTTTCTTT. Amino acids: CASSRQAEDKAFF.

This chain links TRBV5-1 with TRBJ2-5, with 8 bases matching TRBD1. V lost 4 bases and J lost 1; bases outside the gene matches: 6. The germline V gene has CDR1 SGHRS and CDR2 YFSETQ. This CDR3 has 15 residues. The CDR3 DNA sequence: TGCGCCAGCAGCCTTATGGACAGGGCCCAAGAGACCCAGTACTTC. It translates to CASSLMDRAQETQYF.

The rearrangement links TRBV4-3 to TRBJ2-3; D may be TRBD1 (6 bases). The V end lost 1 base, the J end lost 1 base, and 15 bases lay between the germline ends. Per the germline V gene, CDR1 is LGHNA and CDR2 is YSLEER. The CDR3 extends over 17 amino acids. For the CDR3, the DNA is TGCGCCAGCAGCCAAGGGGTCAGGGGAATACGCACAGATACGCAGTATTTT. It codes for CASSQGVRGIRTDTQYF.

This sequence joins TRBV6-5 and TRBJ2-5; maybe TRBD2 (5 bases). Germline V lookup: CDR1 MNHEY, CDR2 SVGAGI. This CDR3 comprises 13 residues. Trimming removed 6 bases at V and 5 bases at J, with 13 bases between. In nucleotides, the CDR3 is TGTGCCAGCAGCCCCGGGGAGCGGGAGACCCAGTACTTC. Translating it yields CASSPGERETQYF.

A word on this clone: One junction end does not reproduce the germline sequence, and a read error may be involved. The V call is TRBV10-3, the J call TRBJ1-5; 7 bases are a match to TRBD1. The CDR3 is made up of 13 amino acids. Germline V gene data show CDR1 as ENHRY and CDR2 as SYGVKD. In nucleotides, the CDR3 is TGTGCCATCAGCCGACAGGGCAATCAGCCCCAGCACTTT. This gives the protein CAISRQGNQPQHF.

The rearrangement uses TRBV29-1 and TRBJ2-1; 9 nucleotides agree with TRBD2. V trimming: 7 bases; J trimming: 13 bases; junction bases outside the gene matches: 8. The CDR3 runs to 11 residues. The germline gives CDR1 SQVTM, CDR2 ANQGSEA. CDR3 in DNA: TGCAGCGGGGGGACTAGCCTTGAACAGTTCTTC. It codes for CSGGTSLEQFF.

The chain combines TRBV30 with TRBJ2-1; 8 bases are a match to TRBD2. This CDR3 comprises 16 residues. The germline gives CDR1 GTSNPN, CDR2 SVGIG (reference sequence). V lost 3 bases, J lost 1 base, and 8 bases stayed unmatched. The CDR3 sequence is CAWSPFRGGSYNEQFF. For the CDR3, the DNA is TGTGCCTGGAGCCCGTTTCGGGGGGGGTCCTACAATGAGCAGTTCTTC.

This clone has a handful of counts. The chain recombines TRBV18 with TRBJ1-1, with TRBD1 identical over 7 bases. Germline V gene lookup returns CDR1 KGHSH and CDR2 LQKENI. This CDR3 is 13 amino acids long. V was clipped by 2 bases and J by 7 bases; unmatched bases: 4. This chain's CDR3 is CASSPSRDSEAFF. In nucleotides, the CDR3 is TGTGCCAGCTCACCATCCAGGGACAGTGAAGCTTTCTTT.

Only a few counts were recorded for this clone. This chain connects TRBV19 to TRBJ1-5, with a weak D call TRBD1 (5 bases). This CDR3 comprises 14 residues. The germline V gene encodes CDR1 LNHDA and CDR2 SQIVND (reference sequence). Trimming cost V 2 bases and J 3 bases, with 8 bases left between them. The CDR3 spells CASSITDNNQPQHF. As DNA, the CDR3 is TGTGCCAGTAGTATAACGGACAACAATCAGCCCCAGCATTTT.

V usage is TRBV5-1 and J usage is TRBJ2-3; 10 bases map to TRBD2. Germline CDR1 and CDR2: SGHRS and YFSETQ. Trimming took 7 bases from V and 3 from J; bases not matched to a gene: 8. CDR3 length: 15 residues. The CDR3 reads CASSLLAGVTDTQYF. CDR3 coding DNA: TGCGCCAGCTCACTGCTAGCGGGGGTGACAGATACGCAGTATTTT. Looking up the rest from reference TRBV5-1 and TRBJ2-3 gives the full variable domain: KAGVTQTPRYLIKTRGQQVTLSCSPISGHRSVSWYQQTPGQGLQFLFEYFSETQRNKGNFPGRFSGRQFSNSRSEMNVSTLELGDSALYLCASSLLAGVTDTQYFGPGTRLTVL.

The V and J genes are TRBV29-1 and TRBJ2-7; the D is unclear. CDR1 and CDR2 (germline): SQVTM, ANQGSEA. The germline V and J ends were trimmed by 4 bases and 0 bases, with 7 bases remaining between them. The CDR3 length is 12 residues. This CDR3 is CSVGLASYEQYF. The DNA of the CDR3 is TGCAGCGTTGGTTTAGCCTCCTACGAGCAGTACTTC.

In regard to this clone: Its ends do not fully match the called genes, so a read error is possible. The DNA for the CDR3 is TGTGCCAGCAGCTTAGGGGGCAGCAGGTTCGGCGAAAAACTGCTTTTT. Its protein is CASSLGGSRFGEKLLF. The chain is built from TRBV13 and TRBJ1-4; D unclear. The CDR3 extends over 16 amino acids. Germline V lookup: CDR1 PRHDT, CDR2 FYEKMQ (reference sequence).

This clone occurred a few times. This sequence joins TRBV4-1 and TRBJ1-1, with no clear D. Trimming cost V 0 bases and J 8 bases, with 7 bases left between them. CDR3 length: 12 amino acids. Germline V gene lookup returns CDR1 MGHRA and CDR2 YSYEKL. The CDR3 reads CASSQDSEEAFF. In nucleotides, the CDR3 is TGCGCCAGCAGCCAAGATTCGGAGGAAGCTTTCTTT.

The chain carries TRBV4-2 and TRBJ2-5; 7 bases line up with TRBD2. The junction had 2 bases not matched to a gene; V was cut back by 4 bases and J by 0 bases. CDR3 length equals 14 residues. Germline-derived CDR1 and CDR2 are LGHNA and YNFKEQ. CDR3 amino acids: CASSPGTNQETQYF. The CDR3 nucleotides are TGTGCCAGCAGCCCAGGGACTAACCAAGAGACCCAGTACTTC.

This chain connects TRBV2 to TRBJ2-1; D gene unclear. Germline V CDR1 and CDR2: SNHLY, FYNNEI. The CDR3 loop spans 13 amino acids. With 6 bases removed from V and 9 bases from J, the gap between germline ends came to 15 bases. CDR3 sequence (DNA): TGTGCCAGCAGCCGAACCCAAGTAGGTGAGCAGTTCTTC. It is translated as CASSRTQVGEQFF.

The chain uses TRBV30 and TRBJ2-1; 11 bases agree with TRBD2. The V and J ends lost 3 bases and 6 bases, in that order; junction bases with no gene match: 7. This CDR3 spans 15 amino acids. Germline loops: CDR1 GTSNPN, CDR2 SVGIG (reference sequence). The CDR3 DNA follows: TGTGCCTGGAGCCGACTAGCGGGACTCATCAATGAGCAGTTCTTC. Its protein is CAWSRLAGLINEQFF.